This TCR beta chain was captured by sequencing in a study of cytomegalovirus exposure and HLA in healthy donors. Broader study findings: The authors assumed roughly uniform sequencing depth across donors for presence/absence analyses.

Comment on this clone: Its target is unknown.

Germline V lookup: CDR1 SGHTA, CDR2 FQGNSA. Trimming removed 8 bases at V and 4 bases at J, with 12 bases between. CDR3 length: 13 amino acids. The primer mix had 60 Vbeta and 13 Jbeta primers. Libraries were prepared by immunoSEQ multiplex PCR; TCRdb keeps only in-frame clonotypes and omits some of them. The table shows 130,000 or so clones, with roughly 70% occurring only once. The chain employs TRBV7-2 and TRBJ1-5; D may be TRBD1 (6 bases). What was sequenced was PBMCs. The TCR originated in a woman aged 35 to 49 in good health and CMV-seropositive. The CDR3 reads CASSQGTNQPQHF. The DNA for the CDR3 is TGTGCCAGCTCACAGGGAACTAATCAGCCCCAGCATTTT.